This paragraph covers one T cell receptor beta chain sequence. Its matching antigen is unknown. The sample comes from a study of shared clonotypes between healthy human individuals. Study outcomes and limitations: Non-shared clonotypes had lower generation probabilities than those shared by all four donors. A limitation of the genetic and exposure-history diversity represented arose from few donors. Shared clonotypes: about 5.3% naive CD4, around 3.5% naive CD8, about 2.5% memory CD4, roughly 0.4% memory CD8.

Here immunoSEQ multiplex PCR was the method, and the copy in TCRdb shows in-frame clones only, minus some. Of about 1.1 million clones listed, approximately 80% were seen once; the top ten hold about 0.52%. Among the donors, all were Caucasian adults who lived in Nashville, Tennessee. With 6 bases clipped from V and 6 bases from J, the junction kept 8 bases outside the gene matches. Germline V CDR1 and CDR2: MDHEN, SYDVKM. The CDR3 loop spans 14 amino acids. The sample comprised memory CD4+ T cells from PBMCs. Subset indicated: CD45RA-negative fraction. The receptor's source is a man between 18 and 35 years old in good health. Some clones in this sample may be carry-over from other donors' samples. The V call is TRBV28, the J call TRBJ1-5; 7 nucleotides agree with TRBD1. The CDR3 region has the DNA TGTGCCAGCAGGAGGGACAGCCGCGGTCAGCCCCAGCATTTT. Translating gives CASRRDSRGQPQHF.